This T cell receptor (beta chain) was profiled in a study of T cell responses to AZD1222 COVID-19 vaccine. The CDR3 length is 15 residues. Unmatched junction bases numbered 11, after V lost 3 bases and J lost 5 bases. The germline CDR1 and CDR2 sequences are GTSNPN and SVGIG (reference sequence). Generated by immunoSEQ multiplex PCR, the TCRdb table keeps only in-frame clones and is missing some. This table has fewer than 110,000 clones, 91% appearing once. The origin of this receptor is an adult in good health. V gene TRBV30 combines with J gene TRBJ1-1; 8 nucleotides agree with TRBD1. The sequenced sample was peripheral blood, obtained on day 0 of AZD1222 vaccination. CDR3 loop: CAWSDASQGVTEAFF. Written as DNA, the CDR3 is TGTGCCTGGAGCGACGCATCACAGGGGGTAACTGAAGCTTTCTTT.